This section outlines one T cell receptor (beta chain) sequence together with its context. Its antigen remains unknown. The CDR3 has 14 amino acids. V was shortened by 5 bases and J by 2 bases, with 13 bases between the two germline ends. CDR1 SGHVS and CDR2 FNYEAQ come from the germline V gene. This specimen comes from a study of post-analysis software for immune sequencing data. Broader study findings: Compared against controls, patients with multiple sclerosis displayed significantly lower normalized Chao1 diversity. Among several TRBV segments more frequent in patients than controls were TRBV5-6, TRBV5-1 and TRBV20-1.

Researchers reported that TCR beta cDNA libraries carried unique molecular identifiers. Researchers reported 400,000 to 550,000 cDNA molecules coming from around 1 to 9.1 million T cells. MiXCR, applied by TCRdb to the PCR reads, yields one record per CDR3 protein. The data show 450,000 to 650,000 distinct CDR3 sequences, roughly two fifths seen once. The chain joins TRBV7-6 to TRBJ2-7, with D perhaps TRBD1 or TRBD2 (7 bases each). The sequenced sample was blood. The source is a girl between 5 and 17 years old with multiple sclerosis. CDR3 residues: CASSPGGTAYEQYF. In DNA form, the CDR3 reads TGTGCCAGCAGCCCCGGGGGGACAGCCTACGAGCAGTACTTC. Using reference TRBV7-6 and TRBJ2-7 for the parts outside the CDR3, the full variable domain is GAGVSQSPRYKVTKRGQDVALRCDPISGHVSLYWYRQALGQGPEFLTYFNYEAQQDKSGLPNDRFSAERPEGSISTLTIQRTEQRDSAMYRCASSPGGTAYEQYFGPGTRLTVT.